The next 20 T cell receptor beta chains were all read from a single sample in a study of T cell responses to AZD1222 COVID-19 vaccine. Assay used: immunoSEQ multiplex PCR; TCRdb lists only in-frame clones, some missing. This sample has approximately 90,000 clones; around nine tenths occur once, and the top ten carry about 2%. This material consisted of peripheral blood, taken on day 0 of AZD1222 vaccination. The receptors shown here come from an adult in good health.

Concerning this clone itself: A read error may produce the germline difference seen at one junction end. The chain is built from TRBV14 and TRBJ1-2; 7 nucleotides agree with TRBD1. This CDR3 has 17 residues. Germline V gives CDR1 SGHDN, CDR2 FVKESK. The CDR3, as DNA: TGTGCCAGCAGACAAGGGGATACAGGGGTGGGGACCTATGGCTACACCTTC. Its translation: CASRQGDTGVGTYGYTF.

The J gene is TRBJ1-5, the V gene TRBV28; D call uncertain. Trimming shortened V by 3 bases and J by 7 bases, and 10 bases separated the two germline ends. From germline, CDR1 is MDHEN and CDR2 SYDVKM. The CDR3 spans 13 residues. The chain's CDR3 is CASSFTGGQPQHF. The CDR3 nucleotides are TGTGCCAGCAGTTTTACGGGAGGGCAGCCCCAGCATTTT.

V gene TRBV12-3 or TRBV12-4 combines with J gene TRBJ2-5; D perhaps matches TRBD2 (5 bases). V lost 5 bases, J lost 5 bases, and 6 bases lay in between. The CDR3 runs 11 residues. In nucleotides, the CDR3 is TGTGCCAGCAGTCGAGGGGAGACCCAGTACTTC. The encoded protein is CASSRGETQYF.

This clone came up a few times. The chain uses TRBV3-1 (or the pseudogene TRBV3-2) and TRBJ1-5; D is unclear. V was clipped by 0 bases and J by 7 bases, with 7 bases between them. The germline V gene encodes CDR1 LGHDT and CDR2 YNNKEL (reference sequence). This CDR3 is built from 13 residues. CDR3 DNA: TGTGCCAGCAGCCAAGATAGGAGCCAGCCCCAGCATTTT. This encodes CASSQDRSQPQHF.

This chain links TRBV25-1 with TRBJ1-2; D is uncertain. The ends were cut back, 8 bases at V and 7 bases at J, with 32 bases in the middle. The CDR3 is made up of 18 amino acids. Germline V gene sequence: CDR1 MGHDK, CDR2 SYGVNS. CDR3 bases: TGTGCCAGCCCTCCCGGGCCTCTGAGAGTAGGCCTAATATCTGGCTACACCTTC. Translated, it gives CASPPGPLRVGLISGYTF.

This clone came up a few times. The V call is TRBV6-2 or TRBV6-3, the J call TRBJ1-2; unclear D gene. The V end was cut by 2 bases, the J end by 4 bases, with 11 bases between. The CDR3 loop spans 14 amino acids. CDR1 and CDR2 (germline): MNHEY, SVGEGT. CDR3 region: CASSYGGVSYGYTF. CDR3 sequence (DNA): TGTGCCAGCAGTTACGGCGGGGTGTCCTATGGCTACACCTTC.

The chain is built from TRBV5-4 and TRBJ2-1, with D possibly being TRBD2 (5 bases). CDR1 is SGHNT and CDR2 is YYREEE in the germline V gene (reference sequence). The ends were cut back, 2 bases at V and 5 bases at J, with 8 bases in the middle. The CDR3 loop spans 13 amino acids. The CDR3 DNA follows: TGTGCCAGCAGCTTACGGGGAAACAATGAGCAGTTCTTC. It codes for CASSLRGNNEQFF.

This clone was counted a single time. This chain connects TRBV11-2 to TRBJ2-7; 11 bases are a match to TRBD2. J was trimmed by 3 bases and V by 4 bases; bases with no gene match: 8. This CDR3 spans 16 amino acids. Per the germline V gene, CDR1 is SGHAT and CDR2 is FQNNGV. CDR3 sequence (DNA): TGTGCCAGCAGCTCCCCGACTAGCGGGAATATCTACGAGCAGTACTTC. Protein sequence: CASSSPTSGNIYEQYF.

The chain couples TRBV28 to TRBJ1-5, with a possible D match to TRBD1 (5 bases). Trimming stripped 7 bases from V and 2 bases from J, with 12 bases between. Germline loops: CDR1 MDHEN, CDR2 SYDVKM. This CDR3 has 14 amino acids. Here the CDR3 reads CASTTGTGNQPQHF. The CDR3 bases are TGTGCCAGCACAACCGGGACTGGCAATCAGCCCCAGCATTTT.

The chain links TRBV25-1 to TRBJ1-2; tentative D call: TRBD1 (5 bases). V shed 4 bases and J shed 7 bases, with 22 bases lying between them. Germline V CDR1 and CDR2: MGHDK, SYGVNS. The CDR3 consists of 16 residues. Here the CDR3 reads CASSAAPGQGGFGYTF. CDR3 coding DNA: TGTGCCAGCAGTGCGGCCCCAGGGCAGGGCGGTTTTGGCTACACCTTC.

The V gene is TRBV7-2, the J gene TRBJ2-1; 11 bases agree with TRBD1. Looked up from germline, CDR1 is SGHTA and CDR2 is FQGNSA. J lost 7 bases, V lost 5 bases, and 13 bases had no gene match. The CDR3 has 17 amino acids. CDR3 sequence reads: CASSPTPSGDRGNEQFF. The CDR3 coding sequence is TGTGCCAGCAGCCCCACCCCCTCCGGGGACAGGGGGAATGAGCAGTTCTTC.

V gene TRBV29-1 combines with J gene TRBJ2-1; 7 nucleotides match TRBD2. CDR1 is SQVTM, CDR2 ANQGSEA, per germline. The V segment lost 5 bases and the J segment 8 bases; nucleotides outside the gene matches: 15. The CDR3 is 15 residues long. The CDR3 region has the DNA TGCAGCGTTTCCGAACGGGAGGCGGTGGTGCATGAGCAGTTCTTC. This translates into CSVSEREAVVHEQFF.

CDR3 in amino acids: CASSSHLGGSGANVLTF. The CDR3 coding sequence is TGTGCCAGCAGTTCTCACCTAGGGGGTTCTGGGGCCAACGTCCTGACTTTC. The rearrangement links TRBV28 to TRBJ2-6, with D perhaps matching TRBD1 (6 bases). Germline CDR1 reads MDHEN; CDR2 reads SYDVKM. The germline V and J ends were trimmed by 4 bases and 1 base, with 14 bases remaining between them. The CDR3 has 17 amino acids.

The chain uses TRBV27 and TRBJ2-7; 8 nucleotides align to TRBD1. The CDR3 contains 14 residues. V was clipped by 6 bases and J by 4 bases; unmatched bases: 8. Germline loops: CDR1 MNHEY, CDR2 SMNVEV (reference sequence). CDR3 bases: TGTGCCAGCAGAGCCCAGACAGGGGCGTACGAGCAGTACTTC. Translated, it gives CASRAQTGAYEQYF.

The J gene is TRBJ2-7, the V gene TRBV11-2; no clear D gene. Deletions cut 3 bases from V and 6 bases from J, with 9 bases between. The germline V gene encodes CDR1 SGHAT and CDR2 FQNNGV. CDR3 length: 12 amino acids. CDR3 sequence (DNA): TGTGCCAGCAGCTTGCTGCCGCCCGAGCAGTACTTC. Its protein is CASSLLPPEQYF.

In this sample, this clone turned up once. The rearrangement links TRBV19 to TRBJ2-1, with no clear D. The CDR3 runs 14 residues. Trimming cost V 3 bases and J 5 bases, with 11 bases left between them. The germline V gene has CDR1 LNHDA and CDR2 SQIVND (reference sequence). As DNA, the CDR3 is TGTGCCAGTAGTATTTGGAGAAGAAACAATGAGCAGTTCTTC. Amino acids: CASSIWRRNNEQFF.

This clone occurred once. The genes are TRBV27 and TRBJ1-1; no firm D call. Germline lookup yields CDR1 MNHEY and CDR2 SMNVEV (reference sequence). The CDR3 consists of 16 residues. Trimming took 5 bases from V and 1 from J, leaving 17 bases between them. The CDR3 sequence is CASSPLYRDRNTEAFF. The CDR3 DNA reads as TGTGCCAGCAGTCCCCTATACCGGGATAGGAACACTGAAGCTTTCTTT.

This chain links TRBV29-1 with TRBJ1-2; D remains unclear. CDR1 SQVTM and CDR2 ANQGSEA come from the germline V gene. Trimming took off 5 bases at V and 0 bases at J, with 13 bases between the two ends. The CDR3 extends over 14 amino acids. CDR3 DNA: TGCAGCGTTCCCCCCGCGACCTCTAACTATGGCTACACCTTC. Its protein is CSVPPATSNYGYTF.

The chain is built from TRBV3-1 (or the pseudogene TRBV3-2) and TRBJ1-4; 8 bases line up with TRBD1. This CDR3 is 14 amino acids long. CDR1 is LGHDT, CDR2 YNNKEL, per germline (reference sequence). V lost 4 bases to trimming and J lost 7 bases; unmatched junction nucleotides: 5. CDR3 sequence: CASSPQTGGEKLFF. CDR3 coding DNA: TGTGCCAGCAGCCCACAAACAGGGGGTGAAAAACTGTTTTTT.

CDR3: CASSFGQGWVNQPQHF. The CDR3 DNA is TGTGCCAGCAGTTTTGGACAGGGCTGGGTTAATCAGCCCCAGCATTTT. This sequence joins TRBV6-2 or TRBV6-3 and TRBJ1-5; 8 bases line up with TRBD1. Germline loops: CDR1 MNHEY, CDR2 SVGEGT. This CDR3 is built from 16 residues. V shed 4 bases, J shed 4 bases, and the junction held 9 bases outside the gene matches.